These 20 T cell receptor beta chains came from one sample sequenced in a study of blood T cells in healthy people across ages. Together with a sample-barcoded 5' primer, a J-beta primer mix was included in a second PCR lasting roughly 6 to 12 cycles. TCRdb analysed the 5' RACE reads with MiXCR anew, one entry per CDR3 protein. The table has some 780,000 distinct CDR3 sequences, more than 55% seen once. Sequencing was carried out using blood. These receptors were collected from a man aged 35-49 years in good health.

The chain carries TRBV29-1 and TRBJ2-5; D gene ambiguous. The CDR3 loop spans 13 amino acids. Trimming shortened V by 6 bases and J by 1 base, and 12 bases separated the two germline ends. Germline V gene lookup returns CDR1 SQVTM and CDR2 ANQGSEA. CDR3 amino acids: CSVLRRSQETQYF. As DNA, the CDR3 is TGCAGCGTCCTACGACGGAGCCAAGAGACCCAGTACTTC.

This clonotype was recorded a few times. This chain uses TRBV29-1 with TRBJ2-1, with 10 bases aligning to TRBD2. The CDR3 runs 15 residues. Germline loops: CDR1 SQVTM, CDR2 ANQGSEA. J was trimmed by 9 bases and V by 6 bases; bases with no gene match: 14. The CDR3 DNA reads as TGCAGCGTCGATACTATAGCGGGGGGCGGGGGTGAGCAGTTCTTC. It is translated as CSVDTIAGGGGEQFF.

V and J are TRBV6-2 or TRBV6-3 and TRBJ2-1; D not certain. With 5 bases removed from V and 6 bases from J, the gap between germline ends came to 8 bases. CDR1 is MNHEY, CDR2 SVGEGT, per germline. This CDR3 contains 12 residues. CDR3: CASSPGFNEQFF. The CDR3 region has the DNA TGTGCCAGCAGTCCGGGTTTCAATGAGCAGTTCTTC.

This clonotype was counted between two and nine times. This CDR3 reads CSVEGRGREELFF. CDR3 DNA sequence: TGCAGCGTTGAGGGCAGGGGGCGTGAGGAGCTGTTTTTT. This chain joins TRBV29-1 and TRBJ2-2, with TRBD1 matching 8 bases. The germline V gene encodes CDR1 SQVTM and CDR2 ANQGSEA. J gave up 10 bases and V 3 bases, and 7 bases lay outside the gene matches. The CDR3 sequence is 13 residues long.

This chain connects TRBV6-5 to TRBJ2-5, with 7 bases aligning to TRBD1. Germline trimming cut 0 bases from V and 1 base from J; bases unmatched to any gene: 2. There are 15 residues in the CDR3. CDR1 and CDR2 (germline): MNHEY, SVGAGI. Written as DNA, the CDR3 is TGTGCCAGCAGTTACTCAACAGGGGTCCAAGAGACCCAGTACTTC. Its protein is CASSYSTGVQETQYF.

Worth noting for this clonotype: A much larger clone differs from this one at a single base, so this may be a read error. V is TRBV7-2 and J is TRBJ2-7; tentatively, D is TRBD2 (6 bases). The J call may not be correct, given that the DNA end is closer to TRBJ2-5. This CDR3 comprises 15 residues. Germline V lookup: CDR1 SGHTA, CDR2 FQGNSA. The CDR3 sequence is CASSGRWRGVETQYF. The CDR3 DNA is TGTGCCAGCAGCGGTCGCTGGCGGGGTGTCGAGACCCAGTACTTC.

In nucleotides, the CDR3 is TGTGCCAGTCGGCAGGGGGCAGGGAACACTGAAGCTTTCTTT. Translation: CASRQGAGNTEAFF. The chain carries TRBV28 and TRBJ1-1; 8 bases are a match to TRBD1. The CDR3 has 14 amino acids. After removal of 9 bases from V and 1 base from J, the junction contained 7 bases not matched to a gene. Germline V lookup: CDR1 MDHEN, CDR2 SYDVKM.

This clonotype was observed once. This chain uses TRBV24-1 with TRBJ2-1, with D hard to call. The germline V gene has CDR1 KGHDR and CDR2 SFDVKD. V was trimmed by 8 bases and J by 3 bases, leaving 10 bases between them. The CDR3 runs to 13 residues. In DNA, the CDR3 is TGTGCCACCACAAATCCCATCTACAATGAGCAGTTCTTC. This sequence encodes CATTNPIYNEQFF.

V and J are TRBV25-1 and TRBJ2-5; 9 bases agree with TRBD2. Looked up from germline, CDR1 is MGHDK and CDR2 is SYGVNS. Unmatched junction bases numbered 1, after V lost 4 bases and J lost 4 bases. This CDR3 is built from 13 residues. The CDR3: CASSGSGGETQYF. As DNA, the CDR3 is TGTGCCAGCAGTGGTAGCGGGGGAGAGACCCAGTACTTC.

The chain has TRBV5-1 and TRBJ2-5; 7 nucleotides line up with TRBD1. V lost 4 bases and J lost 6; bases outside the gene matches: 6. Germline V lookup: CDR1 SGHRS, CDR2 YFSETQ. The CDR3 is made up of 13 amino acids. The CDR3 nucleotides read TGCGCCAGCAGCCTGACAGGGATCAAGACCCAGTACTTC. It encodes CASSLTGIKTQYF.

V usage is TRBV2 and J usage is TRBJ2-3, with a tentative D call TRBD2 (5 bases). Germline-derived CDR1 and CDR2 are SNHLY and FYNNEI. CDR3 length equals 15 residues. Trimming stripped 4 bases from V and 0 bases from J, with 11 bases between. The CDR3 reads CASSADYFSTDTQYF. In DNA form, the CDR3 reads TGTGCCAGCAGTGCTGACTACTTTAGCACAGATACGCAGTATTTT.

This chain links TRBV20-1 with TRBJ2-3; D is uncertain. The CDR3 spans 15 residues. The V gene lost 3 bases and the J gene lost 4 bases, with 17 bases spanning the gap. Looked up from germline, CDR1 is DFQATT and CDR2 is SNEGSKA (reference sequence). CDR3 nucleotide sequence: TGCAGTGCTAGGCCATATAGCCGGCGCGCAGATACGCAGTATTTT. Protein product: CSARPYSRRADTQYF.

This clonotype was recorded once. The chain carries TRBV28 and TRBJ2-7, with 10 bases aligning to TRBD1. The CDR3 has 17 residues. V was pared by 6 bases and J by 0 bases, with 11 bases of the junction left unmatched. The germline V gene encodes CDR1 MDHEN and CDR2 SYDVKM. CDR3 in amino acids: CASSGPGQGRSSYEQYF. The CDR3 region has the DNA TGTGCCAGCAGCGGGCCGGGACAGGGGCGAAGCTCCTACGAGCAGTACTTC. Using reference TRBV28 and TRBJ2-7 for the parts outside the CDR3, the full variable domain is DVKVTQSSRYLVKRTGEKVFLECVQDMDHENMFWYRQDPGLGLRLIYFSYDVKMKEKGDIPEGYSVSREKKERFSLILESASTNQTSMYLCASSGPGQGRSSYEQYFGPGTRLTVT.

This CDR3 reads CASSLVVSTVRNNEQFF. In DNA, the CDR3 is TGTGCCAGCAGCTTAGTGGTATCGACGGTACGGAACAATGAGCAGTTCTTC. The rearrangement links TRBV7-2 to TRBJ2-1; D ambiguous. V shed 1 base and J shed 5 bases, with 18 bases lying between them. Germline CDR1 and CDR2: SGHTA and FQGNSA. The CDR3 length is 17 residues. Based on the CDR3 plus reference TRBV7-2 and TRBJ2-1, the full variable domain is GAGVSQSPSNKVTEKGKDVELRCDPISGHTALYWYRQSLGQGLEFLIYFQGNSAPDKSGLPSDRFSAERTGGSVSTLTIQRTQQEDSAVYLCASSLVVSTVRNNEQFFGPGTRLTVL.

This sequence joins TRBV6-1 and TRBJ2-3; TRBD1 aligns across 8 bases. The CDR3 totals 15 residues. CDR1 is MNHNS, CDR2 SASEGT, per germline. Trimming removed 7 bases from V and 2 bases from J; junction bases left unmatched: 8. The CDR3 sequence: CASTTGALPTDTQYF. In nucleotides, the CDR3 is TGTGCCAGCACGACAGGGGCTCTCCCCACAGATACGCAGTATTTT.

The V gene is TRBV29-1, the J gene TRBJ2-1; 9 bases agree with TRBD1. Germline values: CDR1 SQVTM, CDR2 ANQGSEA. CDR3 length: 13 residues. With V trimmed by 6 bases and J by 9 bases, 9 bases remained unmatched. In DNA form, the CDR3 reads TGCAGCGTAACAGGGGGCGGTGGGGGTGAGCAGTTCTTC. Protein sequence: CSVTGGGGGEQFF.

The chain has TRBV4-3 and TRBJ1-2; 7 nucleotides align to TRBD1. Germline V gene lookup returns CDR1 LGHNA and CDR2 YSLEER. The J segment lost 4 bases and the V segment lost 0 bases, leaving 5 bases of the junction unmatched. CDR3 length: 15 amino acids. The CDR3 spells CASSQEGRQGYGYTF. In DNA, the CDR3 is TGCGCCAGCAGCCAAGAGGGAAGACAGGGCTATGGCTACACCTTC.

The CDR3 sequence is CASSQEPGTGIYNEQFF. The CDR3 DNA reads TGTGCCAGCAGCCAAGAGCCCGGGACAGGCATTTACAATGAGCAGTTCTTC. The rearrangement joins TRBV3-1 to TRBJ2-1; 8 positions agree with TRBD1. The CDR3 contains 17 residues. The trim removed 0 bases at V and 4 bases at J, leaving 8 bases unmatched. The germline V gene has CDR1 LGHDT and CDR2 YNNKEL (reference sequence).

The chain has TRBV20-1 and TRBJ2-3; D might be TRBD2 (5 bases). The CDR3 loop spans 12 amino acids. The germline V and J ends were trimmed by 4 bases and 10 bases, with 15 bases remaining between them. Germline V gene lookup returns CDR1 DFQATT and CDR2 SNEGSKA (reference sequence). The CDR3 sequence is CSAIGGVSAQYF. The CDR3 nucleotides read TGCAGTGCTATCGGTGGGGTTAGCGCGCAGTATTTT.

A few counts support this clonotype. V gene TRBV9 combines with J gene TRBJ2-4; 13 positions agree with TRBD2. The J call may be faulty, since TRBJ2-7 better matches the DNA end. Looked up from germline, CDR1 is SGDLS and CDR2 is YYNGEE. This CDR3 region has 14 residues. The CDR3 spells CASSVGTSGNEQYF. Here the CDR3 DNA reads TGTGCCAGCAGCGTTGGGACTAGCGGGAACGAGCAGTACTTC.